This TCR beta chain was found in a study of shared clonotypes between healthy human individuals. Study outcomes and limitations: Some clonotypes were shared by all four sorted-subset donors, while others were not shared. The non-shared ones had lower generation probabilities than the shared ones.

Here immunoSEQ multiplex PCR was the method, and the copy in TCRdb shows in-frame clones only, minus some. In the table there are some 980,000 clones, over 75% of which are singletons. A note on this clone: The antigen is not known.

Recent vaccinations or acute infections were absent in the healthy HIV-negative adult donors. Trimming shortened V by 5 bases and J by 0 bases, and 8 bases separated the two germline ends. CDR1 is SGHRS, CDR2 YFSETQ, per germline. The CDR3 runs to 14 residues. This receptor was obtained from a man younger than 30 in good health. Material for sequencing was memory CD4+ T cells sorted from blood. Specified subset: CD45RA-negative fraction. The rearrangement uses TRBV5-1 and TRBJ2-2; D call uncertain. The CDR3 DNA sequence: TGCGCCAGCAGTCCAGGCGCGAACACCGGGGAGCTGTTTTTT. It translates to CASSPGANTGELFF.